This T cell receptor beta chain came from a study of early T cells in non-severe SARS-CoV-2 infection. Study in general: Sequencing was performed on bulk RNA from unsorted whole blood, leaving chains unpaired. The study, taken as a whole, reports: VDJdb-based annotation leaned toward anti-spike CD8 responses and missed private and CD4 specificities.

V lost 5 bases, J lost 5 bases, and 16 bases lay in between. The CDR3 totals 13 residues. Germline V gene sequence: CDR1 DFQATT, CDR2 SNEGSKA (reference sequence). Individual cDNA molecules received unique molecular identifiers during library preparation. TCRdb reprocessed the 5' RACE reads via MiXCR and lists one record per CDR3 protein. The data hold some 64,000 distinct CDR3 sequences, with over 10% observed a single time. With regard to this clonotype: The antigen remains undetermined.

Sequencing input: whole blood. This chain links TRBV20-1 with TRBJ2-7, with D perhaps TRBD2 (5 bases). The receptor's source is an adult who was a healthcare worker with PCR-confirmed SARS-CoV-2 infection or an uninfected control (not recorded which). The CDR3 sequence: CSAHKAAGNEQYF. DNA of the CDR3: TGCAGTGCTCACAAGGCTGCCGGGAACGAGCAGTACTTC.